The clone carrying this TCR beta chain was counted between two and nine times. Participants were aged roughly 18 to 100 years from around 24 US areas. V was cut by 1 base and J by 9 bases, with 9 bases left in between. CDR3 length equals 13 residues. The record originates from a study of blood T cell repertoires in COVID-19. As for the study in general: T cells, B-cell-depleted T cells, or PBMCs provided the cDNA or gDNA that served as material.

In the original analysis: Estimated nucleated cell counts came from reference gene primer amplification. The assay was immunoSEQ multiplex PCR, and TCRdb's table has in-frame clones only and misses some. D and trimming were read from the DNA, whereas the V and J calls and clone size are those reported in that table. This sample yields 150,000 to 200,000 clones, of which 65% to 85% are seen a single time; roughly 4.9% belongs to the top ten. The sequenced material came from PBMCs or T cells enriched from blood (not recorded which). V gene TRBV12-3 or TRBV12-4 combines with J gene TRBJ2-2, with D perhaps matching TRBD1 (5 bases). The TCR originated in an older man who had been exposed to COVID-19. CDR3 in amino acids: CASSLEGVRELFF. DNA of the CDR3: TGTGCCAGCAGTTTAGAAGGGGTCAGGGAGCTGTTTTTT.